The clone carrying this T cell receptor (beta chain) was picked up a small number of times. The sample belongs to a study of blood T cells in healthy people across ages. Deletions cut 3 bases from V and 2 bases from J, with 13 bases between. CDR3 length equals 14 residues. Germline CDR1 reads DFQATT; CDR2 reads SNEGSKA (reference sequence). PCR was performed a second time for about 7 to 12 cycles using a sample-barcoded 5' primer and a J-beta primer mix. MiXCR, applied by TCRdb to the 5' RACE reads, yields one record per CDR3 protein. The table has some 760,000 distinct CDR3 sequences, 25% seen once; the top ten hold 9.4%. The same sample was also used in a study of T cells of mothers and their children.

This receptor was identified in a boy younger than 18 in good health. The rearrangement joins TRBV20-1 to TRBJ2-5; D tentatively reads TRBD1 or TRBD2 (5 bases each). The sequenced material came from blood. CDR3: CSARSLGEQETQYF. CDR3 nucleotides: TGCAGTGCTAGGAGTTTGGGGGAACAAGAGACCCAGTACTTC.